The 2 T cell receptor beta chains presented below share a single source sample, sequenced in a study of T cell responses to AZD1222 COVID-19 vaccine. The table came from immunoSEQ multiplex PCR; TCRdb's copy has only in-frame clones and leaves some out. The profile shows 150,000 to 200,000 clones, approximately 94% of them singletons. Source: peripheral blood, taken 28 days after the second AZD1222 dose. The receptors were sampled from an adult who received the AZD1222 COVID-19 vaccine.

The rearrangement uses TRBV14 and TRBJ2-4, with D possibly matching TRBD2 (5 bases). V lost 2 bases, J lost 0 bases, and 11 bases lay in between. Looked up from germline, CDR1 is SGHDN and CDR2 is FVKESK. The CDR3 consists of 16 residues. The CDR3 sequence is CASSQSSTIAKNIQYF. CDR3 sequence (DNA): TGTGCCAGCAGCCAATCTTCGACTATAGCCAAAAACATTCAGTACTTC.

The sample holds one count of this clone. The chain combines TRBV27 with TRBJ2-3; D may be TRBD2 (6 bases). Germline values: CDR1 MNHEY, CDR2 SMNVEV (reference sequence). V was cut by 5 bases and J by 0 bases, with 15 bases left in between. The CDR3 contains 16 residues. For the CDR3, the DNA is TGTGCCAGCAGTCCTCCGGGACTGAAAAGCACAGATACGCAGTATTTT. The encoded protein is CASSPPGLKSTDTQYF.